The entry that follows covers one TCR beta chain sequence. TCRdb processed the RT-PCR reads anew with MiXCR; each CDR3 protein has one entry. The sample comprises roughly 960,000 distinct CDR3 sequences, over 15% of which are singletons, and roughly 6% rests with the top ten. Trimming took 0 bases from V and 7 from J, leaving 10 bases between them. The CDR3 length is 14 residues. Per germline, CDR1 SGDLS and CDR2 YYNGEE. The entry originates in a study of patients and donors after allogeneic stem cell transplantation. This clonotype was sampled from a human donor who was either an allogeneic HSCT recipient or a stem cell or donor lymphocyte infusion donor (not recorded which). It is not recorded whose cells these are; they may come from a transplant donor. What was sequenced was blood, either unsorted or a sorted T cell fraction (not recorded which). The rearrangement joins TRBV9 to TRBJ2-2; no firm D call. The CDR3 protein is CASSVVGPGGELFF. Written as DNA, the CDR3 is TGTGCCAGCAGCGTAGTCGGGCCCGGCGGGGAGCTGTTTTTT.